These 5 T cell receptor beta chains were sequenced from one sample in a study of T-cell reconstitution after alpha-beta-depleted transplantation in children. For TCRbeta, the library was prepared with unique molecular identifiers. TCRdb analysed the PCR reads with MiXCR anew, one entry per CDR3 protein. The sample contains 580,000 or so distinct CDR3 sequences, 23% of which appear only once. The input for sequencing was PBMCs, mostly from graft donor cells, taken 360 days after TCRalphabeta/CD19-depleted stem cell transplant. Receptors were obtained from a boy under two years old who had a stem cell transplant for acute myeloid leukemia, so the T cells may come from the graft donor.

The chain uses TRBV5-1 and TRBJ2-4, with TRBD2 identical over 12 bases. Trimming removed 0 bases from V and 4 bases from J; junction bases left unmatched: 8. The germline V gene has CDR1 SGHRS and CDR2 YFSETQ. CDR3 length: 18 amino acids. CDR3 nucleotide sequence: TGCGCCAGCAGCTTGGCGCTAGCGGGGGGGCCTGAAAAAAACATTCAGTACTTC. Translation: CASSLALAGGPEKNIQYF.

This clonotype was detected only a few times. The chain uses TRBV5-1 and TRBJ2-1; 8 nucleotides match TRBD1. V lost 1 base to trimming and J lost 4 bases; unmatched junction nucleotides: 7. In germline, CDR1 is SGHRS, CDR2 YFSETQ. The CDR3 is 16 amino acids. The CDR3 protein is CASSLNGDRLYNEQFF. The DNA of the CDR3 is TGCGCCAGCAGCTTGAATGGGGACAGGTTGTACAATGAGCAGTTCTTC. The complete variable domain, with remaining parts taken from reference TRBV5-1 and TRBJ2-1, reads KAGVTQTPRYLIKTRGQQVTLSCSPISGHRSVSWYQQTPGQGLQFLFEYFSETQRNKGNFPGRFSGRQFSNSRSEMNVSTLELGDSALYLCASSLNGDRLYNEQFFGPGTRLTVL.

The sample holds many counts of this clonotype. J is TRBJ2-7 and V is TRBV11-2, with D possibly matching TRBD1 (6 bases). The V gene lost 3 bases and the J gene lost 3 bases, with 15 bases spanning the gap. This CDR3 has 15 residues. From germline, CDR1 is SGHAT and CDR2 FQNNGV. CDR3 residues: CASSFDRFRNYEQYV. Here the CDR3 DNA reads TGTGCCAGCAGCTTTGACAGGTTTAGGAACTACGAGCAGTACGTC.

There are a few counts of this clonotype. The genes are TRBV20-1 and TRBJ1-2; no clear D gene. V was shortened by 0 bases and J by 3 bases, with 11 bases between the two germline ends. The CDR3 covers 14 residues. The germline V gene encodes CDR1 DFQATT and CDR2 SNEGSKA (reference sequence). The CDR3 nucleotides read TGCAGTGCTAGAGATAGAAGGGTTTACTATGGCTACACCTTC. This sequence encodes CSARDRRVYYGYTF.

V is TRBV12-3 or TRBV12-4 and J is TRBJ1-1; TRBD1 matches 8 bases. The V segment lost 3 bases and the J segment 0 bases; nucleotides outside the gene matches: 3. CDR3 size: 15 residues. CDR3 DNA sequence: TGTGCCAGCAGTTTTAGGACAGGGCTGAACACTGAAGCTTTCTTT. Translated, it gives CASSFRTGLNTEAFF.